What follows are 5 T cell receptor beta chains derived from one specimen sequenced in a study of blood T cell repertoires in COVID-19. The method was immunoSEQ multiplex PCR; TCRdb's version includes in-frame clones alone and lacks a portion of them. The sample yields 70,000 to 80,000 clones, approximately 90% seen once. Specimen: peripheral blood. These receptors were obtained from a woman between 50 and 59 years old with acute or convalescent COVID-19.

The chain combines TRBV14 with TRBJ1-2; possibly TRBD1 for D (6 bases). The germline CDR1 and CDR2 sequences are SGHDN and FVKESK. The CDR3 covers 11 residues. DNA of the CDR3: TGTGTCGACCTATGGGGGACAGGCTACACCTTC. Translated, it gives CVDLWGTGYTF.

The chain uses TRBV7-2 and TRBJ1-2; D call uncertain. V was clipped by 4 bases and J by 7 bases, with 19 bases between them. Germline V gene data show CDR1 as SGHTA and CDR2 as FQGNSA. The CDR3 loop spans 15 amino acids. Here the CDR3 DNA reads TGTGCCAGCAGCTCCCGGACCGGGGTAATGTCTGGCTACACCTTC. Translation: CASSSRTGVMSGYTF.

The chain has TRBV19 and TRBJ2-5; 8 nucleotides align to TRBD2. The J segment lost 5 bases and the V segment lost 9 bases, leaving 8 bases of the junction unmatched. The V gene's germline CDR1 is LNHDA and CDR2 SQIVND (reference sequence). The CDR3 consists of 13 residues. Written as DNA, the CDR3 is TGTGCCAGCTCCGGGACTAGTGTCGAGACCCAGTACTTC. This sequence encodes CASSGTSVETQYF.

The chain has TRBV14 and TRBJ2-7; no clear D gene. From germline, CDR1 is SGHDN and CDR2 FVKESK. CDR3 length equals 14 residues. V lost 4 bases, J lost 2 bases, and 12 bases lay in between. The CDR3 DNA reads TGTGCCAGCAGCCCTCAGACTTGGACCTACGAGCAGTACTTC. This translates into CASSPQTWTYEQYF.

The gene calls are TRBV7-6 and TRBJ1-4; TRBD1 might be the D (5 bases). From germline, CDR1 is SGHVS and CDR2 FNYEAQ. This CDR3 has 15 residues. Trimming pared 5 bases from V and 3 bases from J, leaving 13 bases between. DNA for the CDR3: TGTGCCAGCAGCCCAGGGTGGGGCCCTAATGAAAAACTGTTTTTT. Its translation is CASSPGWGPNEKLFF.